A selection of T cell receptor beta chains follows, all from one sample in a study of cytomegalovirus exposure and HLA in healthy donors. The table came from immunoSEQ multiplex PCR; TCRdb's copy has only in-frame clones and leaves some out. The repertoire consists of some 190,000 clones, with about 79% occurring once and the leading ten covering 1.5% to 2%. Specimen: PBMCs. The source is a man aged 18 to 35 in good health and CMV-seronegative. The CDR3 runs from the conserved cysteine through the conserved F or W. Each record gives: clone size, J gene, V gene, D gene, CDR3 DNA, CDR3 protein. The D gene is left open where the match is weak. A row's size may be missing; if present it is once, few, many or a size class.

size: NA
J: TRBJ2-1
V: TRBV27
D: NA
DNA: TGTGCCAGCAGTTCGGGACTCAGCTCCTACAATGAGCAGTTCTTC
CDR3: CASSSGLSSYNEQFF

size: NA
J: TRBJ2-5
V: TRBV5-1
D: NA
DNA: TGCGCCAGCACCCTACTGACTAGTGCGGAGACCCAGTACTTC
CDR3: CASTLLTSAETQYF

size: few
J: TRBJ2-1
V: TRBV6-5
D: NA
DNA: TGTGCCAGCTACGCAGGAAATGAGCAGTTCTTC
CDR3: CASYAGNEQFF

size: NA
J: TRBJ1-3
V: TRBV10-3
D: TRBD1
DNA: TGTGCCATCAGCCCCGGACAGGGAACCATATATTTT
CDR3: CAISPGQGTIYF

size: NA
J: TRBJ2-7
V: TRBV18
D: NA
DNA: TGTGCCAGCTCACCACGAACTATGACCTACGAGCAGTACTTC
CDR3: CASSPRTMTYEQYF

size: NA
J: TRBJ1-2
V: TRBV2
D: NA
DNA: TGTGCCAGCAGCCAGGGGCGCAACTATGGCTACACCTTC
CDR3: CASSQGRNYGYTF

size: NA
J: TRBJ1-2
V: TRBV6-1
D: TRBD1
DNA: TGTGCCAGCAGTGAAATGGCAGGGGGAGGCTACACCTTC
CDR3: CASSEMAGGGYTF

size: NA
J: TRBJ1-2
V: TRBV9
D: TRBD1
DNA: TGTGCCAGCAGCGTCCTAACCGGGACAGGAAGTAACTATGGCTACACCTTC
CDR3: CASSVLTGTGSNYGYTF

size: NA
J: TRBJ2-7
V: TRBV15
D: NA
DNA: TGTGCCACCAGCAGGGGGGACACATCCTACGAGCAGTACTTC
CDR3: CATSRGDTSYEQYF

size: NA
J: TRBJ2-1
V: TRBV11-1
D: TRBD2
DNA: TGTGCCAGCAGCTTTGGGGGGGGATACAATGAGCAGTTCTTC
CDR3: CASSFGGGYNEQFF

size: NA
J: TRBJ2-4
V: TRBV6-1
D: NA
DNA: TGTGCCAGCAGTGAAACGTCGGGGAGGGCCAAAAACATTCAGTACTTC
CDR3: CASSETSGRAKNIQYF

size: NA
J: TRBJ1-1
V: TRBV27
D: NA
DNA: TGTGCCAGCAGTTTATCTCGGGTCAAGAACACTGAAGCTTTCTTT
CDR3: CASSLSRVKNTEAFF

size: NA
J: TRBJ1-5
V: TRBV27
D: NA
DNA: TGTGCCAGCAGGCAGTATAGCAATCAGCCCCAGCATTTT
CDR3: CASRQYSNQPQHF

size: NA
J: TRBJ1-3
V: TRBV6-5
D: NA
DNA: TGTGCCAGCAGTTCGGGGGGACGAAACACCATATATTTT
CDR3: CASSSGGRNTIYF

size: NA
J: TRBJ1-5
V: TRBV6-1
D: NA
DNA: TGTGCCAGCAGCATACTGTCGGGAGGGCAGCCCCAGCATTTT
CDR3: CASSILSGGQPQHF

size: NA
J: TRBJ1-5
V: TRBV19
D: TRBD1
DNA: TGTGCCAGTAGGGACCGGGACAGGGGAGGATATCAGCCCCAGCATTTT
CDR3: CASRDRDRGGYQPQHF

size: NA
J: TRBJ2-2
V: TRBV2
D: NA
DNA: TGTGCCAGCAGGAGGACGGGGGAGAACACCGGGGAGCTGTTTTTT
CDR3: CASRRTGENTGELFF

size: NA
J: TRBJ2-3
V: TRBV30
D: TRBD1
DNA: TGTGCCTGGAGTCCCGGGACAGGTAGCACAGATACGCAGTATTTT
CDR3: CAWSPGTGSTDTQYF

size: NA
J: TRBJ1-5
V: TRBV28
D: TRBD1
DNA: TGTGCCAGCAGTTTTTCGGACAGGGAGGGACAGCCCCAGCATTTT
CDR3: CASSFSDREGQPQHF

size: NA
J: TRBJ2-2
V: TRBV5-1
D: TRBD1
DNA: TGCGCCAGCAGCAAAACAGGGGGCTCCGGGGAGCTGTTTTTT
CDR3: CASSKTGGSGELFF

size: NA
J: TRBJ1-4
V: TRBV28
D: TRBD1
DNA: TGTGCCAGCAGTTTTTCAGCGACAGGGGGCGAGAAACTGTTTTTT
CDR3: CASSFSATGGEKLFF

size: NA
J: TRBJ2-3
V: TRBV27
D: TRBD2
DNA: TGTGCCAGCAGTCCAGCGGGAGCCTCGCAGTATTTT
CDR3: CASSPAGASQYF

size: NA
J: TRBJ1-3
V: TRBV10-2
D: NA
DNA: TGCGCCAGATGGAGTCGCGAGGGGGGGGGAAACACCATATATTTT
CDR3: CARWSREGGGNTIYF

size: NA
J: TRBJ1-2
V: TRBV28
D: NA
DNA: TGTGCCAGCCACTCAGGGAACCTCTATGGCTACACCTTC
CDR3: CASHSGNLYGYTF

size: NA
J: TRBJ1-2
V: TRBV5-1
D: TRBD1
DNA: TGCGCCAGCAGGGAGGGGACAGGAAATAACTATGGCTACACCTTC
CDR3: CASREGTGNNYGYTF

size: NA
J: TRBJ1-2
V: TRBV1
D: NA
DNA: TGCACCAGCAGCCAAGATTGGGGTAACAGGGGATGGGGCTATGGCTACACCTTC
CDR3: CTSSQDWGNRGWGYGYTF

size: NA
J: TRBJ2-3
V: TRBV7-3
D: NA
DNA: TGTGCCAGCAGCCCCAAGGACTCTCCGGTTGAGTATTTT
CDR3: CASSPKDSPVEYF

size: few
J: TRBJ1-2
V: TRBV5-3
D: NA
DNA: TGTGCCAGAAGCTTGAGGTCTACAGGGCCTGGCTACACCTTC
CDR3: CARSLRSTGPGYTF

size: NA
J: TRBJ2-3
V: TRBV9
D: TRBD2
DNA: TGTGCCAGCAGCCCCGCGGGAGGTGGGACAGATACGCAGTATTTT
CDR3: CASSPAGGGTDTQYF

size: NA
J: TRBJ1-1
V: TRBV25-1
D: NA
DNA: TGTGCCAGCAGTGTGGCCGCTGAAGCTTTCTTT
CDR3: CASSVAAEAFF

size: NA
J: TRBJ2-2
V: TRBV7-6
D: NA
DNA: TGTGCCAGCAGCTTAGCTATAGGAAGGGGCCCCGGGGAGCTGTTTTTT
CDR3: CASSLAIGRGPGELFF

size: few
J: TRBJ2-1
V: TRBV27
D: TRBD2
DNA: TGTGCCAGCAGGTCGCTAGCGGGAGTTTTCTACAATGAGCAGTTCTTC
CDR3: CASRSLAGVFYNEQFF

size: NA
J: TRBJ1-5
V: TRBV7-9
D: NA
DNA: TGTGCCAGCAGCTTGTCGGGAGGGAATCAGCCCCAGCATTTT
CDR3: CASSLSGGNQPQHF

size: NA
J: TRBJ1-5
V: TRBV15
D: TRBD1
DNA: TGTGCCACCAGCAGAAAAGACAGGGGTCAGCCCCAGCATTTT
CDR3: CATSRKDRGQPQHF

size: NA
J: TRBJ2-1
V: TRBV28
D: NA
DNA: TGTGCCAGCAGCCGGGAACTAGCAACCTACAATGAGCAGTTCTTC
CDR3: CASSRELATYNEQFF

size: NA
J: TRBJ2-3
V: TRBV9
D: TRBD2
DNA: TGTGCCAGCAGCCCGGGGAGGGACGCAGATACGCAGTATTTT
CDR3: CASSPGRDADTQYF

size: NA
J: TRBJ2-7
V: TRBV28
D: NA
DNA: TGTGCCAGCAGTTTAATGGGGGCGTCCTACGAGCAGTACTTC
CDR3: CASSLMGASYEQYF

size: NA
J: TRBJ2-5
V: TRBV5-8
D: TRBD2
DNA: TGTGCCAGCAGCCCTCGGGCTAGCGGGGGTCAACTTCAAGAGACCCAGTACTTC
CDR3: CASSPRASGGQLQETQYF

size: NA
J: TRBJ2-7
V: TRBV19
D: TRBD1
DNA: TGTGCCAGTAGTGTCAGGACAGGGAGCTCCTACGAGCAGTACTTC
CDR3: CASSVRTGSSYEQYF

size: NA
J: TRBJ2-3
V: TRBV5-1
D: TRBD2
DNA: TGCGCCAGCAGCCCAGGACTAGCGGGGGGGTTAGATACGCAGTATTTT
CDR3: CASSPGLAGGLDTQYF

size: once
J: TRBJ2-7
V: TRBV11-3
D: TRBD1
DNA: TGTGCCAGCAGCCGTCGGACAGGGTCCTACGAGCAGTACTTC
CDR3: CASSRRTGSYEQYF

size: NA
J: TRBJ2-7
V: TRBV28
D: TRBD1
DNA: TGTGCCAGCAGTTTGACAGGGATAATCTACGAGCAGTACTTC
CDR3: CASSLTGIIYEQYF

size: NA
J: TRBJ2-5
V: TRBV29-1
D: TRBD1
DNA: TGCAGCGTTGCCGCACAGGGGGGCGTTGAGACCCAGTACTTC
CDR3: CSVAAQGGVETQYF

size: NA
J: TRBJ2-3
V: TRBV9
D: NA
DNA: TGTGCCAGCAGCGTACGGGTCAGAGATACGCAGTATTTT
CDR3: CASSVRVRDTQYF

size: NA
J: TRBJ1-2
V: TRBV6-1
D: NA
DNA: TGTGCCAGCAGTGAATCTGGCAGGGACTATGGCTACACCTTC
CDR3: CASSESGRDYGYTF

size: few
J: TRBJ1-1
V: TRBV7-9
D: TRBD1
DNA: TGTGCCAGCAGCTTAGCGGACAGGGGGGACACTGAAGCTTTCTTT
CDR3: CASSLADRGDTEAFF

size: few
J: TRBJ2-1
V: TRBV6-6
D: NA
DNA: TGTGCCAGTCTTAAGCAGTTCTTC
CDR3: CASLKQFF

size: NA
J: TRBJ1-2
V: TRBV6-1
D: TRBD1
DNA: TGTGCCAGCAGGTACCCTACAGGGGGTGGCTACACCTTC
CDR3: CASRYPTGGGYTF

size: NA
J: TRBJ1-1
V: TRBV15
D: NA
DNA: TGTGCCACCAGCAGAGAAGGGGCCTGGGCCGCTGAAGCTTTCTTT
CDR3: CATSREGAWAAEAFF

size: NA
J: TRBJ2-5
V: TRBV30
D: TRBD2
DNA: TGTGCCTGGAGTGCCAGCGGGAGTTGGGAGACCCAGTACTTC
CDR3: CAWSASGSWETQYF

size: few
J: TRBJ1-6
V: TRBV4-2
D: TRBD1
DNA: TGTGCCAGCAGCCAAGAGGGACAGAGAATTAATTCACCCCTCCACTTT
CDR3: CASSQEGQRINSPLHF

size: NA
J: TRBJ1-2
V: TRBV6-6
D: NA
DNA: TGTGCCAGCATCTACGGGGGGAATCATGCCTATGGCTACACCTTC
CDR3: CASIYGGNHAYGYTF

size: NA
J: TRBJ1-5
V: TRBV28
D: NA
DNA: TGTGCCAGCAGTTCCCAACTCGGCAATCAGCCCCAGCATTTT
CDR3: CASSSQLGNQPQHF

size: NA
J: TRBJ1-5
V: TRBV19
D: TRBD1
DNA: TGTGCCAGTAGTATATTAAGGGGGCACAATCAGCCCCAGCATTTT
CDR3: CASSILRGHNQPQHF

size: NA
J: TRBJ2-1
V: TRBV5-1
D: TRBD2
DNA: TGCGCCAGCACCCCTAGCGGGACGGGGTCCTACAATGAGCAGTTCTTC
CDR3: CASTPSGTGSYNEQFF

size: NA
J: TRBJ1-6
V: TRBV5-1
D: NA
DNA: TGCGCCAGCAGCTCCGCCTCGGGGGGAGTTAGTTCACCCCTCCACTTT
CDR3: CASSSASGGVSSPLHF

size: NA
J: TRBJ2-1
V: TRBV11-1
D: TRBD2
DNA: TGTGCCAGCAGCCGCCGGACTAGCGGGACATTTTACAATGAGCAGTTCTTC
CDR3: CASSRRTSGTFYNEQFF

size: NA
J: TRBJ1-6
V: TRBV7-2
D: NA
DNA: TGTGCCAGCAGCGAGACAGGCCCCTATAATTCACCCCTCCACTTT
CDR3: CASSETGPYNSPLHF

size: NA
J: TRBJ2-7
V: TRBV30
D: TRBD1
DNA: TGTGCCTGGGGGGGACAGGGGCGTTCCACCTACGAGCAGTACTTC
CDR3: CAWGGQGRSTYEQYF